The 13 T cell receptor beta chains in this list originate from one sample, sequenced in a study of CD8+CD57+ T cells in acquired aplastic anemia. Using genomic DNA as the template, TCR beta VDJ and CDR3 profiling was carried out. MiXCR was run by TCRdb on the reads, yielding one entry per CDR3 protein. The sample contains about 98,000 distinct CDR3 sequences, around 62% of which appear only once. Patients included in sequencing had previously demonstrated CD8+CD57+ cell expansion by flow cytometry. The material sequenced was sorted CD4+, CD8+, or CD8+CD57+ T cells (not recorded which) from PBMCs. Receptors originate from a human donor with aplastic anemia.

V gene TRBV20-1 combines with J gene TRBJ2-7; TRBD2 matches 9 bases. The CDR3 runs 14 residues. Losses at the gene ends were 1 base for V and 3 bases for J; bases not matched to a gene: 4. Germline loops: CDR1 DFQATT, CDR2 SNEGSKA (reference sequence). The CDR3 coding sequence is TGCAGTGCTAGAGGATCGCGGGGGGGCTACGAGCAGTACTTC. Its protein product is CSARGSRGGYEQYF.

CDR3 DNA sequence: TGTGCCAGCGGGGGGGGGGACTACGAGCAGTACTTC. Translated, it gives CASGGGDYEQYF. The genes are TRBV7-2 and TRBJ2-7; 7 nucleotides match TRBD2. The V gene's germline CDR1 is SGHTA and CDR2 FQGNSA. The CDR3 runs 12 residues. V lost 8 bases and J lost 3; bases outside the gene matches: 4.

Written as DNA, the CDR3 is TGCGCCAGCAGCGAAGGGTGGGGACCATCAGATACGCAGTATTTT. Translation: CASSEGWGPSDTQYF. V is TRBV5-1 and J is TRBJ2-3; possibly TRBD1 or TRBD2 for D (5 bases each). The V gene's germline CDR1 is SGHRS and CDR2 YFSETQ. The CDR3 has 15 residues. V lost 4 bases, J lost 4 bases, and 16 bases lay in between.

This rearrangement joins TRBV7-6 to TRBJ2-1, with TRBD1 as a possible D gene (6 bases). Germline CDR1 SGHVS, CDR2 FNYEAQ. With 9 bases removed from V and 3 bases from J, the gap between germline ends came to 12 bases. The CDR3 is 13 amino acids. The CDR3 reads CASTRTVYNEQFF. The CDR3 DNA reads TGTGCCAGTACTCGGACAGTCTACAATGAGCAGTTCTTC.

The chain recombines TRBV11-2 with TRBJ2-1; 9 nucleotides align to TRBD2. CDR1 SGHAT and CDR2 FQNNGV come from the germline V gene. Trimming removed 7 bases from V and 0 bases from J; junction bases left unmatched: 13. This CDR3 is built from 18 residues. The CDR3 DNA is TGTGCCAGCACAAGTAGCGGGAGCGTGATGAGCTCCTACAATGAGCAGTTCTTC. Its translation is CASTSSGSVMSSYNEQFF.

J is TRBJ2-1 and V is TRBV19, with 10 bases lining up with TRBD1. The CDR3 consists of 16 residues. Germline CDR1 LNHDA, CDR2 SQIVND (reference sequence). V lost 4 bases to trimming and J lost 4 bases; unmatched junction nucleotides: 7. The CDR3 region is CASSTRRDRGYNEQFF. Here the CDR3 DNA reads TGTGCCAGTAGTACCAGGAGGGACAGGGGTTACAATGAGCAGTTCTTC.

The rearrangement uses TRBV24-1 and TRBJ1-2, with 12 bases fitting TRBD1. J lost 7 bases, V lost 6 bases, and 8 bases had no gene match. This CDR3 has 15 residues. CDR1 KGHDR and CDR2 SFDVKD come from the germline V gene. The CDR3 DNA sequence: TGTGCCACCAGTATCACGGGACAGGGGGCTTGTGGCTACACCTTC. Translation: CATSITGQGACGYTF.

V and J are TRBV11-1 and TRBJ2-3, with 9 bases fitting TRBD1. The CDR3 consists of 15 residues. J was trimmed by 2 bases and V by 1 base; bases with no gene match: 1. CDR1 and CDR2 from the germline V gene are SGHAT and FQDESV (reference sequence). CDR3 DNA: TGTGCCAGCAGCTTAGACAGGGGGCACACAGATACGCAGTATTTT. This codes for CASSLDRGHTDTQYF.

This clonotype was seen a few times. The rearrangement uses TRBV2 and TRBJ2-7; maybe TRBD2 (5 bases). CDR3 length equals 11 residues. Trimming took 3 bases from V and 6 from J, leaving 6 bases between them. CDR1 is SNHLY, CDR2 FYNNEI, per germline. The CDR3 region has the DNA TGTGCCAGCAGTGATGAGGGCGAGCAGTACTTC. Its translation is CASSDEGEQYF.

Comment on this clonotype: The junction differs from germline at one of its ends, possibly a read error. This chain joins TRBV19 and TRBJ1-5; no definite D call. CDR1 is LNHDA and CDR2 is SQIVND in the germline V gene (reference sequence). The CDR3 is 15 residues long. The CDR3: CASSLASYSKQPQHF. The CDR3 DNA reads TGTGCCAGTAGTCTCGCGTCATATAGCAAACAGCCCCAGCATTTT.

This chain joins TRBV7-8 and TRBJ2-5; D assignment may be TRBD1 or TRBD2 (5 bases each). The ends were cut back, 6 bases at V and 4 bases at J, with 12 bases in the middle. This CDR3 region has 13 residues. The germline gives CDR1 SGHVS, CDR2 FQNEAQ. CDR3 sequence reads: CASSGRGAETQYF. In DNA, the CDR3 is TGTGCCAGCAGTGGAAGAGGGGCAGAGACCCAGTACTTC.

This clonotype was seen a few times. CDR3 amino acids: CAISESWEGDGYTF. The CDR3 DNA reads as TGTGCCATCAGTGAGTCATGGGAGGGCGATGGCTACACCTTC. This rearrangement joins TRBV10-3 to TRBJ1-2; D gene ambiguous. CDR1 and CDR2 from the germline V gene are ENHRY and SYGVKD. Between the trimmed V and J ends, which lost 0 bases and 6 bases, there was a span of 11 bases. The CDR3 consists of 14 residues.

The chain couples TRBV15 to TRBJ1-2; a possible D gene is TRBD1 (6 bases). V was trimmed by 8 bases and J by 5 bases, leaving 12 bases between them. The CDR3 extends over 12 amino acids. Germline V gene lookup returns CDR1 LNHNV and CDR2 YYDKDF (reference sequence). The CDR3 nucleotides are TGTGCCACCGCGACAGGAGCGTATGGCTACACCTTC. It codes for CATATGAYGYTF.